This TCR beta chain is drawn from a study of regulatory T cells in long-lasting Graves disease. The CDR3 has 16 residues. V trimming: 6 bases; J trimming: 2 bases; junction bases outside the gene matches: 9. CDR1 is MNHNS, CDR2 SASEGT, per germline. Study-wide results and limits: Under persistent disease, TRBV28, TRBJ1-2 and TRBJ2-5 were used preferentially.

Assembly of TCR beta libraries relied on iRepertoire HTBI primers together with Arm-PCR of CDR3 regions. TCRdb reanalysed the multiplex PCR reads using MiXCR and keeps one entry per CDR3 protein. The data hold over 200,000 distinct CDR3 sequences, with around 18% observed a single time. Time point in this sample: newly diagnosed GD, antithyroid drugs for less than 3 months. PBMCs provided the RNA from which the TCR library was made. This clonotype turned up a few times. No antigen is known for it. J is TRBJ2-7 and V is TRBV6-1; 11 bases match TRBD2. The source was peripheral blood mononuclear cells (PBMCs), collected at new diagnosis, from a patient treated with antithyroid drugs. The receptor was isolated from a female donor with Graves disease. The chain's CDR3 is CASRKLAGASTYEQYF. The CDR3 DNA is TGTGCCAGCAGGAAACTAGCGGGGGCCTCCACCTACGAGCAGTACTTC.